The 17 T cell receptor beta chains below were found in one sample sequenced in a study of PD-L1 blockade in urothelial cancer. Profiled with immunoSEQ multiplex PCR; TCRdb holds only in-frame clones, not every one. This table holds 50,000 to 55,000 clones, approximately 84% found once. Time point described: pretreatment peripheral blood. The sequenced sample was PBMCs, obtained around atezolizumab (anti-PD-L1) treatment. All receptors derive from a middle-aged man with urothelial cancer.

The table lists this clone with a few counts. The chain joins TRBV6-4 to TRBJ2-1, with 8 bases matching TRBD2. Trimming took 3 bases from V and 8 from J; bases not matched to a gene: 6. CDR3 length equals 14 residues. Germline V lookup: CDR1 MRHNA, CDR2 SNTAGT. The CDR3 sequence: CASSEYSGGYEQFF. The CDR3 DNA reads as TGTGCCAGCAGTGAATACAGCGGGGGCTATGAGCAGTTCTTC.

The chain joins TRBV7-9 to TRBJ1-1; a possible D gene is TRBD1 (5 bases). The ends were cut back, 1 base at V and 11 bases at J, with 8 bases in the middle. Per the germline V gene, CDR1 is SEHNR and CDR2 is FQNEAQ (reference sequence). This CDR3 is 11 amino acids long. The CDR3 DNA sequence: TGTGCCAGCAGCTTAGACAGGTGGGCTTTCTTT. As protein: CASSLDRWAFF.

CDR3 sequence reads: CASSLGGTMGEKLFF. CDR3 sequence (DNA): TGCGCCAGCAGCTTGGGAGGGACTATGGGTGAAAAACTGTTTTTT. The rearrangement uses TRBV5-1 and TRBJ1-4; D might be TRBD1 (5 bases). Per the germline V gene, CDR1 is SGHRS and CDR2 is YFSETQ. The V end was cut by 0 bases, the J end by 7 bases, with 13 bases between. The CDR3 consists of 15 residues.

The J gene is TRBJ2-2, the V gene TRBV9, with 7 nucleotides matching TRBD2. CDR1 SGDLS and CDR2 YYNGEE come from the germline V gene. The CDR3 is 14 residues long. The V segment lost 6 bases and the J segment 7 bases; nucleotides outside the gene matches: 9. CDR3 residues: CASTPRGDGGELFF. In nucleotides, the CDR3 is TGTGCCAGCACCCCTCGGGGGGACGGCGGGGAGCTGTTTTTT.

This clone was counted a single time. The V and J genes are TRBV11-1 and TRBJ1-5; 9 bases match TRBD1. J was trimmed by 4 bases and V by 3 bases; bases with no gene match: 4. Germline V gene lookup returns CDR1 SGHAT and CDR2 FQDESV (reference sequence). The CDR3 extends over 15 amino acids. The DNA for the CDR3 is TGTGCCAGCAGCTTGGGACAGGGTGGGAATCAGCCCCAGCATTTT. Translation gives CASSLGQGGNQPQHF.

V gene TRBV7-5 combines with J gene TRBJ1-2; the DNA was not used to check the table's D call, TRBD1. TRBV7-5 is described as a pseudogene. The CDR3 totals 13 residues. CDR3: CARTTGAPYGYTF. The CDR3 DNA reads TGTGCCAGAACCACAGGGGCGCCCTATGGCTACACCTTC.

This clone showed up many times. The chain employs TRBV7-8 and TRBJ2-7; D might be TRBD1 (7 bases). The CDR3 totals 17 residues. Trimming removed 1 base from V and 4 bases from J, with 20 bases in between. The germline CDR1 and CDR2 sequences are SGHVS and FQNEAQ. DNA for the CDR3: TGTGCCAGCAGCTTAGTAGGGGTCGGGGGACAGCGATACGAGCAGTACTTC. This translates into CASSLVGVGGQRYEQYF.

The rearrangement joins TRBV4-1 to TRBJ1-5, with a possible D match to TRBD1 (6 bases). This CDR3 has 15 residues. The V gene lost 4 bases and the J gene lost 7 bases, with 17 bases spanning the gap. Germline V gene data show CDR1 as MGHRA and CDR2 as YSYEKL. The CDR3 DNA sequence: TGCGCCAGCAGCCCGGAGGTACAGGGAGCCCAGCCCCAGCATTTT. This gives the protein CASSPEVQGAQPQHF.

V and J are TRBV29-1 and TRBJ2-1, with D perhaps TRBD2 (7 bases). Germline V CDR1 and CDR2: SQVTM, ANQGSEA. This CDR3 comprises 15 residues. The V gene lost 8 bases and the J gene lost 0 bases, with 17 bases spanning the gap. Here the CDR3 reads CSWRGGASSYNEQFF. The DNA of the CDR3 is TGCAGCTGGAGAGGGGGGGCTAGCTCCTACAATGAGCAGTTCTTC.

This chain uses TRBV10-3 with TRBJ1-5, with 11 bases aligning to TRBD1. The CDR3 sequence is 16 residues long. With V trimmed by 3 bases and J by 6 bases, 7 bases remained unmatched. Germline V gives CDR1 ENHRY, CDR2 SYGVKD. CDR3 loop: CAISEGQGAVGQPQHF. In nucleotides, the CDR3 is TGTGCCATCAGTGAAGGACAGGGGGCGGTCGGTCAGCCCCAGCATTTT.

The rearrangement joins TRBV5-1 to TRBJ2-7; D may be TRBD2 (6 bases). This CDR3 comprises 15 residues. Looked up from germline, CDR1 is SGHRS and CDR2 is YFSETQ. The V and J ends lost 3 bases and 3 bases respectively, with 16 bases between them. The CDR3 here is CASSSLGTGFYEQYF. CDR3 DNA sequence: TGCGCCAGCAGCTCTCTCGGGACTGGCTTCTACGAGCAGTACTTC.

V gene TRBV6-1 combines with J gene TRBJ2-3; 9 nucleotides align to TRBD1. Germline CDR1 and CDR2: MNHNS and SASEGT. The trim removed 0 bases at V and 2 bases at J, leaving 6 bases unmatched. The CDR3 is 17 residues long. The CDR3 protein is CASSEAGGTGPTDTQYF. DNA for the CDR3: TGTGCCAGCAGTGAAGCGGGGGGGACAGGGCCCACAGATACGCAGTATTTT.

CDR3 protein: CASSLGLAETQYF. As DNA, the CDR3 is TGTGCCAGCAGCTTAGGATTGGCAGAGACCCAGTACTTC. The rearrangement joins TRBV11-3 to TRBJ2-5; D remains unclear. The V and J ends lost 1 base and 4 bases respectively, with 7 bases between them. This CDR3 region has 13 residues. CDR1 SGHNT and CDR2 YENEEA come from the germline V gene.

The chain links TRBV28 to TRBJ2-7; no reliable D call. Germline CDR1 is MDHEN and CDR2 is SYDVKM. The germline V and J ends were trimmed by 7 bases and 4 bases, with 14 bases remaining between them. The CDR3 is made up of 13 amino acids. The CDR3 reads CASNPPGGYEQYF. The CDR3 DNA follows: TGTGCCAGCAACCCCCCCGGCGGATACGAGCAGTACTTC.

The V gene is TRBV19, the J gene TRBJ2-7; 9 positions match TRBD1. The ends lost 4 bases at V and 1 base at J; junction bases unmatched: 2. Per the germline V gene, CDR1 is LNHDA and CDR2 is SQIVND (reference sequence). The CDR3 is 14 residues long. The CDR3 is CASSRQGGSYEQYF. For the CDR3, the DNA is TGTGCCAGTAGTAGACAGGGGGGTTCCTACGAGCAGTACTTC.

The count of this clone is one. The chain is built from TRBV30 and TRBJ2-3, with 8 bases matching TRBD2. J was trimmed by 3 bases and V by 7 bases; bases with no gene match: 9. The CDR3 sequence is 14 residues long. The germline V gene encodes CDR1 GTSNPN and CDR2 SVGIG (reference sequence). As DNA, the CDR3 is TGTGCCTTTTCCCAGCGGGGGACTACAGATACGCAGTATTTT. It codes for CAFSQRGTTDTQYF. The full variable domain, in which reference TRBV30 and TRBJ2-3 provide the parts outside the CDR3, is SQTIHQWPATLVQPVGSPLSLECTVEGTSNPNLYWYRQAAGRGLQLLFYSVGIGQISSEVPQNLSASRPQDRQFILSSKKLLLSDSGFYLCAFSQRGTTDTQYFGPGTRLTVL.

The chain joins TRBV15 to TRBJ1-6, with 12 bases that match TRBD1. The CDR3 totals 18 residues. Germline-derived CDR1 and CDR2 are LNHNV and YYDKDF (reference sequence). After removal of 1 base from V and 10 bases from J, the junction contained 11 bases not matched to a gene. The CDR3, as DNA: TGTGCCACCAGCAGAGTAGGTGTCGGGACAGGGGGCTCATCACCCCTCCACTTT. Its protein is CATSRVGVGTGGSSPLHF.